One and the same sample provided the 9 T cell receptor beta chains below, sequenced in a study of beta chain features in type 1 diabetes. No antigen has been identified for these receptors. Study results and limitations: Moderately but significantly shorter TCRB CDR3s were found in Type 1 diabetes patients in all four CD4+ subsets.

Every bit of the isolated RNA underwent reverse transcription, so sequencing read expressed TCRB transcripts. Only in-frame clones appear in the TCRdb table, and some are missing; sequencing was by immunoSEQ multiplex PCR. The repertoire includes under 150,000 clones, 9% of them detected once, and under 0.9% sits in the top ten. The sample comprised central memory CD4+ T cells from blood. These receptors were collected from a man under 40 with type 1 diabetes.

This clone turned up a few times. The chain has TRBV5-6 and TRBJ2-1; 9 bases fit TRBD1. The CDR3 runs to 16 residues. Trimming removed 4 bases from V and 3 bases from J; junction bases left unmatched: 8. Per the germline V gene, CDR1 is SGHDT and CDR2 is YYEEEE. CDR3 DNA: TGTGCCAGCAGCCGTTCCGGGACAGGGTTCTACAATGAGCAGTTCTTC. Translation: CASSRSGTGFYNEQFF.

This clone was found a few times. This chain uses TRBV5-1 with TRBJ2-7, with TRBD2 matching over 7 bases. Germline V CDR1 and CDR2: SGHRS, YFSETQ. The CDR3 consists of 18 residues. V shed 5 bases and J 0 bases; nucleotides not matched to a gene: 17. The CDR3 DNA follows: TGCGCCAGCAGGAGCCTGGCTGTGAGCGGGGCGAGCTCCTACGAGCAGTACTTC. This codes for CASRSLAVSGASSYEQYF.

This chain joins TRBV7-2 and TRBJ2-5; 7 bases map to TRBD1. J gave up 4 bases and V 3 bases, and 11 bases lay outside the gene matches. CDR3 size: 16 residues. CDR1 SGHTA and CDR2 FQGNSA come from the germline V gene. CDR3 residues: CASSFRRQGARETQYF. As DNA, the CDR3 is TGTGCCAGCAGCTTTCGAAGACAGGGCGCCCGAGAGACCCAGTACTTC.

This clone turned up a few times. The V gene is TRBV7-2, the J gene TRBJ1-5; TRBD1 aligns across 8 bases. V gave up 5 bases and J gave up 6 bases; unmatched junction bases: 12. The CDR3 is 16 residues long. Germline CDR1 SGHTA, CDR2 FQGNSA. CDR3 DNA: TGTGCCAGCAGCCCTGTACAGGGGGGTAAGAGTCAGCCCCAGCATTTT. This encodes CASSPVQGGKSQPQHF.

This chain links TRBV6-6 with TRBJ1-5, with D perhaps TRBD1 (6 bases). The CDR3 spans 13 residues. V lost 5 bases and J lost 5, with 10 bases in between. The V gene's germline CDR1 is MNHNY and CDR2 SVGAGI (reference sequence). The CDR3 DNA reads as TGTGCCAGCAGTACAGGGATTTATCAGCCCCAGCATTTT. Translated, it gives CASSTGIYQPQHF.

This clone has only a few counts. This sequence joins TRBV30 and TRBJ2-2; possible D gene TRBD1, 5 bases. The V gene lost 5 bases and the J gene lost 0 bases, with 10 bases spanning the gap. The CDR3 covers 14 residues. CDR1 is GTSNPN and CDR2 is SVGIG in the germline V gene (reference sequence). The CDR3 spells CAWQGLANTGELFF. The CDR3 DNA sequence: TGTGCCTGGCAGGGTCTAGCGAACACCGGGGAGCTGTTTTTT.

This clone showed up just a few times. J is TRBJ2-1 and V is TRBV9, with a weak D call TRBD1 (6 bases). Between the trimmed V and J ends, which lost 4 bases and 1 base, there was a span of 9 bases. Germline values: CDR1 SGDLS, CDR2 YYNGEE. The CDR3 consists of 14 residues. The CDR3 DNA reads TGTGCCAGCAGCTTACAGGGATCCTACAATGAGCAGTTCTTC. It yields the protein CASSLQGSYNEQFF.

A few counts support this clone. The chain joins TRBV5-4 to TRBJ2-2, with 10 bases aligning to TRBD2. The CDR3 covers 15 residues. V was pared by 6 bases and J by 6 bases, with 8 bases of the junction left unmatched. The germline gives CDR1 SGHNT, CDR2 YYREEE (reference sequence). Here the CDR3 DNA reads TGTGCCAGCAACTCTATCGGGACTAGCGCCGGGGAGCTGTTTTTT. It specifies CASNSIGTSAGELFF.

This clone was seen more than once but under ten times. The chain carries TRBV9 and TRBJ1-1; TRBD1 agrees at 7 bases. Germline V lookup: CDR1 SGDLS, CDR2 YYNGEE. The CDR3 has 14 residues. V lost 3 bases, J lost 6 bases, and 8 bases stayed unmatched. CDR3 DNA sequence: TGTGCCAGCAGCGGACCACAGGGGAGCGCTGAAGCTTTCTTT. The encoded protein is CASSGPQGSAEAFF.